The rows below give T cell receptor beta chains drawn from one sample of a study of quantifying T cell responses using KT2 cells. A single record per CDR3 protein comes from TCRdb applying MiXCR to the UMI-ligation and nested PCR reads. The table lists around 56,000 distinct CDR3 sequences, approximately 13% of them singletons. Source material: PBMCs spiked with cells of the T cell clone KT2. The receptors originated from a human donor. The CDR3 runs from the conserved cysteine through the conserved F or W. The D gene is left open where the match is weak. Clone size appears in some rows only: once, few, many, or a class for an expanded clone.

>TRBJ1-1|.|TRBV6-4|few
TGTGCCAGCAGTGAAGGAGCCGGGGCCACTGAAGCTTTCTTT
CASSEGAGATEAFF
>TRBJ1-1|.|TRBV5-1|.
TGCGCCAGCAGACAGGGAGGGACTGAAGCTTTCTTT
CASRQGGTEAFF
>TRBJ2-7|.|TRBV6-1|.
TGTGCCAGCGGGGCGAGGGGTGTTTACGAGCAGTACTTC
CASGARGVYEQYF
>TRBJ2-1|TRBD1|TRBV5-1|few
TGCGCCAGCAGCTTGGCAGCGACAGGAAGACAGGGCCGGTGGGTCAATGAGCAGTTCTTC
CASSLAATGRQGRWVNEQFF
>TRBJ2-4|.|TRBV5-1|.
TGCGCCAACAGCTTTGGCCAAAACATTCAGTACTTC
CANSFGQNIQYF
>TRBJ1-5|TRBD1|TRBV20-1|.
TGCAGTGCCCTACGACAGGGAGGTAATCAGCCCCAGCATTTT
CSALRQGGNQPQHF
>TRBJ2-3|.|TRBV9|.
TGTGCCAGCAGCCTTCTCTCGAGTGGCACAGATACGCAGTATTTT
CASSLLSSGTDTQYF
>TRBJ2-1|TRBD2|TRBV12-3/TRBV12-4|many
TGTGCCAGCAGTTTAGCGACGGCGGGAGTAAAAGGCTTC
CASSLATAGVKGF
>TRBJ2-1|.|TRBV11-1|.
TGTGCCAGCAGCTTTACCAGGAGCGATGAGCAGTTCTTC
CASSFTRSDEQFF
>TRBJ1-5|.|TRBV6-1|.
TGTGCCAGCAGTGAAAAGATTGGGGGAGGGGTTGCGCCCCAGCATTTT
CASSEKIGGGVAPQHF
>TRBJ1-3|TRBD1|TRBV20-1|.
TGCAGTGCCCAGACAGGGGCTGGAAACACCATATATTTT
CSAQTGAGNTIYF
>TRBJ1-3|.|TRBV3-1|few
TGTGCCAGCAGCCAAGATACGGTCAACTCTGGAAACACCATATATTTT
CASSQDTVNSGNTIYF
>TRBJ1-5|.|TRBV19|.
TGTGCCAGTAGTATTGCCAGGGATAGCAATCAGCCCCAGCATTTT
CASSIARDSNQPQHF
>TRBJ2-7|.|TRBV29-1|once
TGCAGCGTTGGCCGGGTGGGCTCCTACGAGCTGTACTTC
CSVGRVGSYELYF
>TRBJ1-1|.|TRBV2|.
TGTGCCAGCAGTTCAGGGGAGGGGACTGAAGCTTTCTTT
CASSSGEGTEAFF
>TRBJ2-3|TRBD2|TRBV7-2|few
TGTGCCAGCAGCCGCAGGACTAGCGGGATGGGCGATACGCAGTATTTT
CASSRRTSGMGDTQYF
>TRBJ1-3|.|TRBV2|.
TGTGCCAGCAGTGTTACGCAGGTCTCCGGAAACACCATATATTTT
CASSVTQVSGNTIYF
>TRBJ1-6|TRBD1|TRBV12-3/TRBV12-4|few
TGTGCCAGCAGTTTGGGACAGGCTAATTCACCCCTCCACTTT
CASSLGQANSPLHF
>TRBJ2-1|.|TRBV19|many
TGTGCCAGTACTTTAAACCGGGACGTGAGCTCCTACAATGAGCAGTTCTTC
CASTLNRDVSSYNEQFF
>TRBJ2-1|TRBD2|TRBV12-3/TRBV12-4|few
TGTGCCAGCAAGGGGCGGGAGTTCTACAATGAGCAGTTCTTC
CASKGREFYNEQFF
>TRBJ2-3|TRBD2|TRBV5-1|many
TGCGCCAGCAGCCTAGCGGGAGGCACAGATACGCAGTATTTT
CASSLAGGTDTQYF
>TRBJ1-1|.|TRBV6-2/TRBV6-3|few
TGTGCCAGCAGTTGGCCCACTGAAGCTTTCTTT
CASSWPTEAFF
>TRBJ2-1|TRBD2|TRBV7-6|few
TGTGCCAGCAGCTCGGGGACTAGCGGGAGGTGGAATGAGCAGTTCTTC
CASSSGTSGRWNEQFF
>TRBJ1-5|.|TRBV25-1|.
TGTGCCAGCAGGACAAGTAATCAGCCCCAGCATTTT
CASRTSNQPQHF
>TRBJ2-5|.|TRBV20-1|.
TGCAGTGCTAGAGACACAGCGCCAGGAGGGGATCAGATGATGGCAGAGACCCAGTACTTC
CSARDTAPGGDQMMAETQYF
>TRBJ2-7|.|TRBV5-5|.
TGTGCCAGCACCTCGGGTGGGTCCGACGAGCAGTACTTC
CASTSGGSDEQYF
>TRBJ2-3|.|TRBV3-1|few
TGTGCCAGCAGCCGGTCGGTAGATACGCAGTATTTT
CASSRSVDTQYF
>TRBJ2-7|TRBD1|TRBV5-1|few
TGCGCCAGCAGCTTTCCGCCTTTGGGGGAGCGGACAGGGTTTCTTTACGAGCAGTACTTC
CASSFPPLGERTGFLYEQYF
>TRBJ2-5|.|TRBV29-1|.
TGCAGCACCCGGGACCTCAGGAGGGAGACCCAGTACTTC
CSTRDLRRETQYF
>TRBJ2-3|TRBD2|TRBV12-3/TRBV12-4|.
TGTGCCAGCAGTGGGGGACTAGCTGAAGATACGCAGTATTTT
CASSGGLAEDTQYF
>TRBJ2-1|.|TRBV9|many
TGTGCCAGCAGCGGCCCACTGTCAGGGGTCGGGAACAATGAGCAGTTCTTC
CASSGPLSGVGNNEQFF
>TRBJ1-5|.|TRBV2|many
TGTGCCAGCAGTGAAGCGCGAAGAGACCCTGATCAGCCCCAGCATTTT
CASSEARRDPDQPQHF
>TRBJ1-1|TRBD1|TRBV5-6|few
TGTGCCAGCAGCCGGGGCAGGGGGGATACTGAAGCTTTCTTT
CASSRGRGDTEAFF
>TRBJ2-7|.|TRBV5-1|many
TGCGCCAGCAGCTTCGGAGGGGGAGCCTACGAGCAGTACTTC
CASSFGGGAYEQYF
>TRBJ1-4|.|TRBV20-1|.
TGCAGTGCTAGAGATGGGGCAGTTGCAACTAATGAAAAACTGTTTTTT
CSARDGAVATNEKLFF